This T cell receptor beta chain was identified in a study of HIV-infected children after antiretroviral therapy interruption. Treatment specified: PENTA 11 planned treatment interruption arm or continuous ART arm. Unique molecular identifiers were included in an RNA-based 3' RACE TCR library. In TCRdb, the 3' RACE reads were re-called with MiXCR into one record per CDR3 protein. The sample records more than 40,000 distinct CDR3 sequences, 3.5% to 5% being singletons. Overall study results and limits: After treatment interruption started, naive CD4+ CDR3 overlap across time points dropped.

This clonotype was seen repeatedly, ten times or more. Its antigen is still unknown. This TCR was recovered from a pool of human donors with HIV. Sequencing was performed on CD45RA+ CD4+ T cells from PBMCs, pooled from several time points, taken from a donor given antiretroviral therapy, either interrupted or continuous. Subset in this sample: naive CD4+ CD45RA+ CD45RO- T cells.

CDR3 sequence: CASSSTEGYGYTF. As DNA, the CDR3 is TGTGCCAGTAGTTCGACGGAGGGATATGGCTACACCTTC. The chain recombines TRBV19 with TRBJ1-2; D is undetermined. V lost 5 bases, J lost 5 bases, and 12 bases lay in between. There are 13 residues in the CDR3. Germline V gene data show CDR1 as LNHDA and CDR2 as SQIVND (reference sequence).